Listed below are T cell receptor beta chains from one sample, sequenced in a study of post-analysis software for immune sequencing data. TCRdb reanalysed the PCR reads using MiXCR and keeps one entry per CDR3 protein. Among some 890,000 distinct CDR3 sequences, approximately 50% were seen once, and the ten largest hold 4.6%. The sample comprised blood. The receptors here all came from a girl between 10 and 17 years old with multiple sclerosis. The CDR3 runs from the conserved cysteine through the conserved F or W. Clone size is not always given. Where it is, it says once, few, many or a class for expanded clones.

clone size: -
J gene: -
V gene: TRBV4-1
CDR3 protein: CASSPRDWETQYF

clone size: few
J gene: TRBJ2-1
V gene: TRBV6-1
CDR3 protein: CASSEVRALAGINEQFF

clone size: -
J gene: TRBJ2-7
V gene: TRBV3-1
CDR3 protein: CASSLAGCYEQYF

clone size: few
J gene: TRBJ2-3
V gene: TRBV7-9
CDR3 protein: CASSGALEITDTQYF

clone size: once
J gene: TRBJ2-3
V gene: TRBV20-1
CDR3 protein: CSARDSKGATDTQYF

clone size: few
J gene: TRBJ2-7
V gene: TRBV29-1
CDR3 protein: CSVVGEGPGTQYF

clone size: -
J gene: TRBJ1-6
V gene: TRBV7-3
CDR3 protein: CASSLYPPGRSSSYNSPLHF

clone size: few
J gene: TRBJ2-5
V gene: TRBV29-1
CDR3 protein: CSVEGRRGEETQYF

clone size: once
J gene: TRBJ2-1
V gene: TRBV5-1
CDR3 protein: CASSGAGNSYNEQFF

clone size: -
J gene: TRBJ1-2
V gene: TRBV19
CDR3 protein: CASSTLTQIPGYTF

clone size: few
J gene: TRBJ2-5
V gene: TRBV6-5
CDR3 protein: CASSYAPAGETQYF

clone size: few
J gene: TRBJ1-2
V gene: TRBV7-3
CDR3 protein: CASSVDRGHYGYTF

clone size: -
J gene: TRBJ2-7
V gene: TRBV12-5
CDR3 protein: CASGLVRDVDEQYF

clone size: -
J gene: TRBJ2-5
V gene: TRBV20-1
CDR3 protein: CSAPLAGEETQYF

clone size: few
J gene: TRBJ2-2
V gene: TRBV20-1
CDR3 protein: CSARATGGSNTGELFF

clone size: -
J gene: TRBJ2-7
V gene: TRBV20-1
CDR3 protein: CSAATLYEQYF

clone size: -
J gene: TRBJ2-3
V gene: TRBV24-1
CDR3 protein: CATSDSTGGSSIDTQYF

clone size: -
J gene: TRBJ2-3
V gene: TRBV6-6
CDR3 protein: CASSYLSGKNTDTQYF

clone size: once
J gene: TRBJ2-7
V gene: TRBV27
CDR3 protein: CASSLYGSGGSGEQYF

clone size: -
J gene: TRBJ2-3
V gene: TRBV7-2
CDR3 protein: CASSASGGTKGTQYF

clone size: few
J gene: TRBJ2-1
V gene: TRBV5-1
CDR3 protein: CASSPPGGLYNEQFF

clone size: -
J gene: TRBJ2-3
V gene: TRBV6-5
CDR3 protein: CASTPGGVDTQYF

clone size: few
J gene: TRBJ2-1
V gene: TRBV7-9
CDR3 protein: CANSLPRYNEQFF

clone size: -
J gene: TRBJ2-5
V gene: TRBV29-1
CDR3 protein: CSVGRQEGETQYF

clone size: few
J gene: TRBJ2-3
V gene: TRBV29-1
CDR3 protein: CSVEKITDTQYF

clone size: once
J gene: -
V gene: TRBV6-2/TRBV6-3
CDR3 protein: CASSLASGRIEQYF

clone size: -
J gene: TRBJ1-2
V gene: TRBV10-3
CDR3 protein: CAIGTGANYGYTF

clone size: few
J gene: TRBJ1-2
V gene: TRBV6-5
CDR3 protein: CASSYGTPASYTF

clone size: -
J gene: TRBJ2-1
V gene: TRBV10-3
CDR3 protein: CAIRRTGLAGLYEQFF

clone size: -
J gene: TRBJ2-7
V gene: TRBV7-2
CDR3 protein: CASSLAPPSGFSYEQYF

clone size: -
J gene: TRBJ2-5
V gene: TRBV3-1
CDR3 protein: CASSRGTSGAETQYF

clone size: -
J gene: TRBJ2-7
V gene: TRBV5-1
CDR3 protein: CASSLDRRHYEQYF

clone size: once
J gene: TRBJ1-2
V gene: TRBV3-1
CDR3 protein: CASSQGGTGSYGYTF

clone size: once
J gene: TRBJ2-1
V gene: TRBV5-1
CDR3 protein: CASSDGGTGGYNEQFF

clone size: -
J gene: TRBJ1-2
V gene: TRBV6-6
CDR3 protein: CASRYQGSDYGYTF

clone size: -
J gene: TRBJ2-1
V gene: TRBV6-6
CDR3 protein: CASRIAGGEQFF

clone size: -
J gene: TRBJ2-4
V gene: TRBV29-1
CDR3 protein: CSVVWAGLANHQQYF

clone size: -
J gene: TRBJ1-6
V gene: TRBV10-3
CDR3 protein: CAISEGTGPNSPLHF

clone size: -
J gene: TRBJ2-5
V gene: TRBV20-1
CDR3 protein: CSARSLIQETQYF

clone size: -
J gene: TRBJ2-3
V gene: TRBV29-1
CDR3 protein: CSVNRGWNTDTQYF

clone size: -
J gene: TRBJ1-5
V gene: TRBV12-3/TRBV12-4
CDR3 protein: CASSPWDRSSNQPQHF

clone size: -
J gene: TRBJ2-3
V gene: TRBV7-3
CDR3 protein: CASSRLGGVNTDTQYF

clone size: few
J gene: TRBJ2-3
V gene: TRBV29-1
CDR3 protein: CSVGRDRYTDTQYF

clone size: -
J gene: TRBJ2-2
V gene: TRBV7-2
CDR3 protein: CASSLEGGVKKTGELFF

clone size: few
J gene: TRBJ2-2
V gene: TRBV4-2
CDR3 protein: CASSQGLGWDTGELFF

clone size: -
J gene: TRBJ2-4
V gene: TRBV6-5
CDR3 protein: CASRLGQGGDIQYF

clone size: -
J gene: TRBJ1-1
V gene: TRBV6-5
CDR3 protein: CASRRLDGNTEAFF

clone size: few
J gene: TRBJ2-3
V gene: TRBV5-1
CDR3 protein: CASSQRGTGSGTQYF

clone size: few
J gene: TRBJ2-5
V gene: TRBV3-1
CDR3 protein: CASSQARAVGETQYF

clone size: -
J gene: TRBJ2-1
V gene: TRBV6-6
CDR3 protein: CGATRRGYNEQFF

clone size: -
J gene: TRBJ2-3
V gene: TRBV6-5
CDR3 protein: CASSYSNLLGTGTQYF

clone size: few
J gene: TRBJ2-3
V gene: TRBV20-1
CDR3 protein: CSALRLDTQYF

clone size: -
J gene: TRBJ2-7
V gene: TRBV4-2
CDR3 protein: CASSQEEGYEQYF

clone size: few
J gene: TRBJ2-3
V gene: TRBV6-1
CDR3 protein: CASSVAGVDTQYF